The 15 T cell receptor beta chains below were found in one sample sequenced in a study of PD-1 blockade in classical Hodgkin lymphoma. Time point described: newly diagnosed, previously untreated cHL patient sample. Isolated CD8+ T cells were derived from thawed PBMCs through magnetic negative selection. Clones were sequenced by immunoSEQ multiplex PCR, and TCRdb holds only the in-frame ones, with some missing. Seen here are some 4,000 clones, roughly 77% observed once, and the top ten hold over 10%. Specimen: CD8+ T cells from blood. Every receptor here comes from a human donor with classical Hodgkin lymphoma.

The V and J genes are TRBV6-5 and TRBJ2-1; 10 positions agree with TRBD2. CDR1 and CDR2 from the germline V gene are MNHEY and SVGAGI. This CDR3 contains 13 residues. DNA of the CDR3: TGTGCTATAGGGACTAGCGCCTACAATGAGCAGTTCTTC. Translation: CAIGTSAYNEQFF.

The rearrangement joins TRBV7-7 to TRBJ2-1; tentative D call: TRBD2 (5 bases). Germline assignment: CDR1 SSHAT and CDR2 FNYEAQ (reference sequence). Trimming left V 1 base short and J 0 bases short, with 10 bases between. The CDR3 runs to 16 residues. The CDR3 DNA sequence: TGTGCCAGCAGCTTAGTAAGCGGCAGCTCCTACAATGAGCAGTTCTTC. It yields the protein CASSLVSGSSYNEQFF. Filled out from reference TRBV7-7 and TRBJ2-1, the complete variable domain reads GAGVSQSPRYKVTKRGQDVTLRCDPISSHATLYWYQQALGQGPEFLTYFNYEAQPDKSGLPSDRFSAERPEGSISTLTIQRTEQRDSAMYRCASSLVSGSSYNEQFFGPGTRLTVL.

The chain is built from TRBV18 and TRBJ2-7; 10 bases match TRBD1. Germline V gene sequence: CDR1 KGHSH, CDR2 LQKENI. Losses at the gene ends were 3 bases for V and 7 bases for J; bases not matched to a gene: 12. The CDR3 totals 16 residues. CDR3 coding DNA: TGTGCCAGCTCACCCGAAAAAGACAGGGGGCTCGGTGAGCAGTACTTC. Amino acids: CASSPEKDRGLGEQYF.

The chain carries TRBV6-5 and TRBJ2-7; 8 nucleotides match TRBD1. The ends lost 6 bases at V and 4 bases at J; junction bases unmatched: 5. Germline loops: CDR1 MNHEY, CDR2 SVGAGI. This CDR3 region has 13 residues. The CDR3 region is CASSYRGEYEQYF. The CDR3 coding sequence is TGTGCCAGCAGCTACAGGGGGGAATACGAGCAGTACTTC.

The rearrangement links TRBV7-9 to TRBJ2-7; D is possibly TRBD2 (5 bases). The CDR3 runs to 13 residues. The ends were cut back, 1 base at V and 6 bases at J, with 10 bases in the middle. Per germline, CDR1 SEHNR and CDR2 FQNEAQ (reference sequence). The CDR3 loop reads CASSLGRAREQYF. The CDR3, as DNA: TGTGCCAGCAGCTTAGGGCGGGCCCGCGAGCAGTACTTC.

The J gene is TRBJ2-7, the V gene TRBV6-5; the D gene is possibly TRBD1 (5 bases). The CDR3 sequence is 13 residues long. CDR1 and CDR2 from the germline V gene are MNHEY and SVGAGI. V was pared by 4 bases and J by 3 bases, with 10 bases between. In nucleotides, the CDR3 is TGTGCCAGCAGTTGGGGCGCTATCTACGAGCAGTACTTC. The encoded protein is CASSWGAIYEQYF.

This clone was seen a handful of times. The rearrangement joins TRBV5-5 to TRBJ2-1, with TRBD1 matching over 9 bases. The CDR3 extends over 16 amino acids. Germline CDR1 reads SGHKS; CDR2 reads YYEKEE (reference sequence). The V gene end was trimmed by 3 bases and the J gene end by 4 bases; junction bases not matched to a gene: 8. CDR3 in amino acids: CASSSTGTGPYNEQFF. DNA of the CDR3: TGTGCCAGCAGCTCGACCGGGACAGGGCCTTACAATGAGCAGTTCTTC.

The genes are TRBV19 and TRBJ1-1; perhaps TRBD1 as D (5 bases). The V and J ends lost 1 base and 3 bases respectively, with 9 bases between them. The germline gives CDR1 LNHDA, CDR2 SQIVND (reference sequence). This CDR3 is 14 amino acids long. The CDR3 DNA reads as TGTGCCAGTAGTATAGGTGGGGGTCACACTGAAGCTTTCTTT. Its protein is CASSIGGGHTEAFF.

This clone has only a few counts. This chain uses TRBV6-1 with TRBJ2-1; 8 bases fit TRBD2. V shed 7 bases and J 1 base; nucleotides not matched to a gene: 3. The CDR3 consists of 14 residues. CDR1 and CDR2 (germline): MNHNS, SASEGT. This CDR3 is CASNPSGSYNEQFF. CDR3 sequence (DNA): TGTGCCAGCAATCCTAGCGGGTCCTACAATGAGCAGTTCTTC.

V usage is TRBV7-2 and J usage is TRBJ2-5; D might be TRBD1 (5 bases). The J call is in doubt because the DNA end fits TRBJ2-7 better. This CDR3 comprises 13 residues. Germline V lookup: CDR1 SGHTA, CDR2 FQGNSA. The CDR3, as DNA: TGTGCCAGCAGCCCGTCAGGGTTCCACGAGCAGTACTTC. It codes for CASSPSGFHEQYF.

This chain joins TRBV7-6 and TRBJ1-1, with 10 bases identical to TRBD1. The CDR3 extends over 13 amino acids. Trimming removed 5 bases from V and 11 bases from J; junction bases left unmatched: 8. Per germline, CDR1 SGHVS and CDR2 FNYEAQ. The CDR3 sequence is CASSARDRGDAFF. As DNA, the CDR3 is TGTGCCAGCAGCGCCCGGGACAGGGGAGATGCTTTCTTT.

The chain has TRBV11-3 and TRBJ2-7, with 8 nucleotides matching TRBD1. V trimming: 5 bases; J trimming: 5 bases; junction bases outside the gene matches: 5. The CDR3 totals 13 residues. The germline V gene encodes CDR1 SGHNT and CDR2 YENEEA. The CDR3 region has the DNA TGTGCCAGCAGCAGGACAGGGATCGACGAGCAGTACTTC. Translation gives CASSRTGIDEQYF. Complete variable domain (other parts from reference TRBV11-3 and TRBJ2-7): EAGVVQSPRYKIIEKKQPVAFWCNPISGHNTLYWYLQNLGQGPELLIRYENEEAVDDSQLPKDRFSAERLKGVDSTLKIQPAELGDSAVYLCASSRTGIDEQYFGPGTRLTVT.

The chain recombines TRBV7-2 with TRBJ2-1; TRBD2 agrees at 8 bases. The CDR3 loop spans 15 amino acids. Germline loops: CDR1 SGHTA, CDR2 FQGNSA. J gave up 0 bases and V 5 bases, and 3 bases lay outside the gene matches. CDR3 residues: CASSRGGSSYNEQFF. The CDR3, as DNA: TGTGCCAGCAGCCGCGGGGGGAGCTCCTACAATGAGCAGTTCTTC. Variable domain in full (rest from reference TRBV7-2 and TRBJ2-1): GAGVSQSPSNKVTEKGKDVELRCDPISGHTALYWYRQSLGQGLEFLIYFQGNSAPDKSGLPSDRFSAERTGGSVSTLTIQRTQQEDSAVYLCASSRGGSSYNEQFFGPGTRLTVL.

This clone was found once. CDR3 DNA: TGCGCCAGCAGCTTGGAGATAGGACTAGCGGGTTTCGAGCAGTACTTC. The encoded protein is CASSLEIGLAGFEQYF. The chain joins TRBV5-1 to TRBJ2-7; TRBD2 agrees at 11 bases. The V and J ends lost 0 bases and 6 bases, in that order; junction bases with no gene match: 8. CDR1 and CDR2 from the germline V gene are SGHRS and YFSETQ. CDR3 length: 16 residues.

The V and J genes are TRBV28 and TRBJ1-5; D is ambiguous. This CDR3 spans 13 amino acids. In germline, CDR1 is MDHEN, CDR2 SYDVKM. V lost 2 bases, J lost 7 bases, and 9 bases lay in between. The CDR3 DNA follows: TGTGCCAGCAGTTTAGTGTCGTCGCAGCCCCAGCATTTT. Protein sequence: CASSLVSSQPQHF.